This T cell receptor (beta chain) was recovered during a study of preoperative IRX-2 immunotherapy in early breast cancer. Here immunoSEQ multiplex PCR was the method, and the copy in TCRdb shows in-frame clones only, minus some. The table records 55,000 to 70,000 clones, approximately 94% of them present only once. Indicated treatment: preoperative locoregional IRX-2 cytokine immunotherapy. Patients received preoperative, locoregional IRX-2 cytokine immunotherapy in a phase Ib study. This CDR3 region has 14 residues. The germline gives CDR1 LGHNT, CDR2 FRNRAP. V dropped 5 bases and J dropped 6 bases, with 16 bases sitting between them.

The TCR was taken from a human donor with breast cancer. The chain links TRBV12-5 to TRBJ1-2; D remains unclear. Sampling was performed from a patient treated with IRX-2 immunotherapy. CDR3 residues: CASGPNLGGHGYTF. CDR3 nucleotide sequence: TGTGCTAGTGGTCCCAACCTCGGAGGCCATGGCTACACCTTC.